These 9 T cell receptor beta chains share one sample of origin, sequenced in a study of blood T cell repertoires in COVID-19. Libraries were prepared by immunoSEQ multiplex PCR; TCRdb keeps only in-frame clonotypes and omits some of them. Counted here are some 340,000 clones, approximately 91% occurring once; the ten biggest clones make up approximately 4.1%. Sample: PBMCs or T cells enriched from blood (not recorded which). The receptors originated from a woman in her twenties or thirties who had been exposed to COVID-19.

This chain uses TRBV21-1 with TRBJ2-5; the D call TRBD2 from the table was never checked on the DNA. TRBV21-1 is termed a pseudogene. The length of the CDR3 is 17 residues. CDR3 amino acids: CASSKEGRLAGQETQYF. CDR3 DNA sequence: TGTGCCAGCAGCAAGGAAGGCCGACTAGCGGGGCAAGAGACCCAGTACTTC.

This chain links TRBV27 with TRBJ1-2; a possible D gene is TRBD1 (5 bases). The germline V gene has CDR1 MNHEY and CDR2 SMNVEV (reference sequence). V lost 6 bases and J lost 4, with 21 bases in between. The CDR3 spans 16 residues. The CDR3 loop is CASSPLISQGIYGYTF. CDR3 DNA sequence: TGTGCCAGCAGCCCCCTGATTTCCCAGGGAATCTATGGCTACACCTTC.

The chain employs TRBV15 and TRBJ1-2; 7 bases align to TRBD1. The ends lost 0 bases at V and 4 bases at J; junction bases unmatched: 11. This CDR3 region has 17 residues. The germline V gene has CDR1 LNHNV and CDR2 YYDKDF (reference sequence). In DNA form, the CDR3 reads TGTGCCACCAGCAGAGATTGGGGGACAGAGGATTTCTATGGCTACACCTTC. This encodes CATSRDWGTEDFYGYTF.

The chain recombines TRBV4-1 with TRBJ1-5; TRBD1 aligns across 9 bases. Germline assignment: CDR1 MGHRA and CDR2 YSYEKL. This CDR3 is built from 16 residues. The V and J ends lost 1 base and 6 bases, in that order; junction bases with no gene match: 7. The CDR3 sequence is CASSQVDRGGSQPQHF. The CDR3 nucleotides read TGCGCCAGCAGCCAAGTGGACAGGGGAGGAAGTCAGCCCCAGCATTTT.

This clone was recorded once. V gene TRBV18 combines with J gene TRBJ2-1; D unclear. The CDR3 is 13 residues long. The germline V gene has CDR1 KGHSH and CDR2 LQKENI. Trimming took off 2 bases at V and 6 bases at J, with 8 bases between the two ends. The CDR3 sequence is CASSPEVVNEQFF. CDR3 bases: TGTGCCAGCTCACCAGAGGTCGTCAATGAGCAGTTCTTC.

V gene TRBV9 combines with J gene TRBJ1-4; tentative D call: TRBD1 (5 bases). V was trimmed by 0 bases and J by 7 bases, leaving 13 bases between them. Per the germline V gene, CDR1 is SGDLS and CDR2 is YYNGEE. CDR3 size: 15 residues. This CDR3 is CASSVVGGVGEKLFF. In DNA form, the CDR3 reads TGTGCCAGCAGCGTAGTAGGAGGGGTTGGTGAAAAACTGTTTTTT.

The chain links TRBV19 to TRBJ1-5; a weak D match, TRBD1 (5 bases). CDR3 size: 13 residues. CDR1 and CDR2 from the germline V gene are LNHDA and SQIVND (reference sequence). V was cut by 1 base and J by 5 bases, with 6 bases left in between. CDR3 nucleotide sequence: TGTGCCAGTAGTATAGGGACACATCAGCCCCAGCATTTT. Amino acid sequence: CASSIGTHQPQHF.

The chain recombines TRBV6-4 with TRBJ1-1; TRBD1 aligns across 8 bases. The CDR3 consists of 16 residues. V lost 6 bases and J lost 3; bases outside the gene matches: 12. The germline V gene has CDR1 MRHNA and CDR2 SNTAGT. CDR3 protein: CASSPTGVKPYTEAFF. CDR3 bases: TGTGCCAGCAGCCCGACAGGGGTCAAACCATACACTGAAGCTTTCTTT.

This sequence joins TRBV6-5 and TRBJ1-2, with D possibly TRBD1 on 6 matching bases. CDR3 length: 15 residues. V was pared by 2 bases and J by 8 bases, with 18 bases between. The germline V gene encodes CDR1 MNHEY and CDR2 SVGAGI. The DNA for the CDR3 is TGTGCCAGCAGTTACAGCTTCGGTACAGGGAGAGGCTACACCTTC. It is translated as CASSYSFGTGRGYTF.